This paragraph reports one T cell receptor (beta chain). Its matching antigen is unknown. Generated by immunoSEQ multiplex PCR, the TCRdb table keeps only in-frame clones and is missing some. The sample lists 250,000 to 300,000 clones, approximately 86% occurring once. Germline CDR1 reads MNHNS; CDR2 reads SASEGT. Trimming removed 6 bases from V and 7 bases from J, with 19 bases in between. The CDR3 has 14 residues. The data derive from a study of cytomegalovirus exposure and HLA in healthy donors. Findings of the study overall: According to the study, about 180 TCR beta chains were cytomegalovirus-associated. A classifier reportedly called cytomegalovirus status with high sensitivity and specificity.

The sequenced sample was PBMCs. The chain employs TRBV6-1 and TRBJ2-7, with D unresolved. The receptor's source is a woman younger than 35 in good health and CMV-seronegative. In DNA form, the CDR3 reads TGTGCCAGCAGAGTTTTCCCCTCGCCTGAGGAGCAGTACTTC. Translated: CASRVFPSPEEQYF.